The clone carrying this T cell receptor beta chain was counted many times. Its antigen remains unknown. The data derive from a study of human T cells and chemical hapten exposure. Study at large: The study traced per-sample TCR yield variation mainly to small differences in pooled library volumes. General study findings and limits: TCRs exceeding a frequency of 1 in 1000 stayed unchanged under DPC sensitization.

TCRdb redid the calling of the RACE reads with MiXCR, one entry per CDR3 protein. This table has about 46,000 distinct CDR3 sequences, approximately 4.7% appearing once. Noted time point: healthy volunteer bleed at 2 weeks. Whole blood, unfractionated, served as the material for total RNA extraction. CDR3 length: 16 residues. The ends were cut back, 0 bases at V and 5 bases at J, with 11 bases in the middle. CDR1 is KGHSH and CDR2 is LQKENI in the germline V gene. The sequence was obtained from a female donor in good health. Some clones in this sample may be carry-over from other donors' samples. What was sequenced was whole blood. This rearrangement joins TRBV18 to TRBJ2-6; D uncertain. CDR3 residues: CASSPPLNRRANVLTF. The CDR3 DNA sequence: TGTGCCAGCTCACCACCCCTCAACCGTCGGGCCAACGTCCTGACTTTC.